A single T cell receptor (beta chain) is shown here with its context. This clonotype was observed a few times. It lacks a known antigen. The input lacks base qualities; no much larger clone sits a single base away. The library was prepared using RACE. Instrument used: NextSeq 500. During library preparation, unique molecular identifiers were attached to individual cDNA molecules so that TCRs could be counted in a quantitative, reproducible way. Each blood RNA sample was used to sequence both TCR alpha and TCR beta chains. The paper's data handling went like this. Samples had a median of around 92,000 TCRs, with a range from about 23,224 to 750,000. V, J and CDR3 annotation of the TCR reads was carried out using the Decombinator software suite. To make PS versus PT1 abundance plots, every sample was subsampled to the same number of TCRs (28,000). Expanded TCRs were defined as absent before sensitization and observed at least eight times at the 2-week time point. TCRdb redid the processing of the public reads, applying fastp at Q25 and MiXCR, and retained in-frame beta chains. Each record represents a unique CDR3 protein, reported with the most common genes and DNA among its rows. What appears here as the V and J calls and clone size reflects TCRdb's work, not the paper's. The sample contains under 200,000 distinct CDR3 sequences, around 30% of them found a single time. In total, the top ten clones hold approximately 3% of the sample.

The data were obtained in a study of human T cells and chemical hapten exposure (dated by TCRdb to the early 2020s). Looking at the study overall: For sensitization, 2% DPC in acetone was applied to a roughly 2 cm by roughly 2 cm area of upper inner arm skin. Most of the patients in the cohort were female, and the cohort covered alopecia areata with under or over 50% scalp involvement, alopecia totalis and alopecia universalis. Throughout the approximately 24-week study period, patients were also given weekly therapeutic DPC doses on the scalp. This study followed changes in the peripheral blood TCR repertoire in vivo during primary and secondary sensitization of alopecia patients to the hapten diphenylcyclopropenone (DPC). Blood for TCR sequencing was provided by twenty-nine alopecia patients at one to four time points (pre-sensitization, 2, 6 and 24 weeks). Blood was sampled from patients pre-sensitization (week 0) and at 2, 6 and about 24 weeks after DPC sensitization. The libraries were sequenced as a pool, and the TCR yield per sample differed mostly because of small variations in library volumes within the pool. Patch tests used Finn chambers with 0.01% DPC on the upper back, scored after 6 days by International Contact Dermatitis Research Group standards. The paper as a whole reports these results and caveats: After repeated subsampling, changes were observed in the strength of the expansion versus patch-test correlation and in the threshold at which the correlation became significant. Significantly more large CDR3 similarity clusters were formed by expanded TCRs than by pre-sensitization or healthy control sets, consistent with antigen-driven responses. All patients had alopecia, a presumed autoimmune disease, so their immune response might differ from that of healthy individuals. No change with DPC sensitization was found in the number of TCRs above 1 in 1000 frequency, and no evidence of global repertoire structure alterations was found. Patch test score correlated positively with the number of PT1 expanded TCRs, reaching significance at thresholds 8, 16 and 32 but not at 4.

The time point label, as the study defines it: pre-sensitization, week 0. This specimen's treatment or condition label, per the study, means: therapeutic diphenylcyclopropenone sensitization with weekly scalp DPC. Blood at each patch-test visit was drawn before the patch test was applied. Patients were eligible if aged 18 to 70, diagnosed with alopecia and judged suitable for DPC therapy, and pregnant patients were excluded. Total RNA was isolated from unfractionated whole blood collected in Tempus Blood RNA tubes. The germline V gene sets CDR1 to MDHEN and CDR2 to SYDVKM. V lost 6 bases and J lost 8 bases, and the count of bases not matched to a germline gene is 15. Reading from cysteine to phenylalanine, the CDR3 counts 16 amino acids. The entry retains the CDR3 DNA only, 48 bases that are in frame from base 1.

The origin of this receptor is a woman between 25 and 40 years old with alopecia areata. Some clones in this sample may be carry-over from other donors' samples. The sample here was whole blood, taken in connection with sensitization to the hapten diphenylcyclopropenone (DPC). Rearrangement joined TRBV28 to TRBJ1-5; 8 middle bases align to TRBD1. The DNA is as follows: TGTGCCAGCAGGAACCTACAGGGGGGAATCTTTGAGCCCCAGCATTTT. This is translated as CASRNLQGGIFEPQHF.